This TCR beta chain stems from a study of blood T cell repertoires in COVID-19. Sequencing used immunoSEQ multiplex PCR; TCRdb keeps in-frame clones, though not all of them. The table records under 250,000 clones, 80% to 90% of them present only once. This clone was detected only once. The CDR3 is made up of 19 amino acids. V lost 8 bases to trimming and J lost 1 base; unmatched junction nucleotides: 16. Germline CDR1 and CDR2: LGHNA and YNFKEQ. The gene calls are TRBV4-2 and TRBJ2-3, with 12 bases aligning to TRBD2. Sequenced sample: peripheral blood. This TCR was recovered from a man aged 40-49 years with acute or convalescent COVID-19. The CDR3 sequence is CASDKGSLAGGSRTDTQYF. CDR3 bases: TGTGCCAGCGACAAAGGGAGTCTAGCGGGGGGGTCACGCACAGATACGCAGTATTTT.